The T cell receptor beta chain under discussion was sequenced for a study of T cells in Graves' hyperthyroidism and ophthalmopathy. Whole-study findings and limits: Most thyroid clonotypes expanded above 0.001 appeared in blood too.

The CDR3 spans 15 residues. The germline gives CDR1 LNHDA, CDR2 SQIVND (reference sequence). V lost 5 bases to trimming and J lost 2 bases, with 15 bases between them. Researchers amplified the TCR beta CDR3 regions from RNA transcripts. TCR CDR3 underwent first-round RT-PCR with the HTBI primer set. TCRdb independently ran MiXCR on the multiplex PCR reads; one entry per CDR3 protein. This table has roughly 420,000 distinct CDR3 sequences, about a sixth appearing once. Among the patients, aged 18 to 65, hyperthyroidism was newly diagnosed and had lasted under 2 months. Isolation of PBMCs was performed on roughly 9 ml fresh peripheral blood. This clonotype was observed many times. The antigen remains undetermined.

This sequence originates from a woman under 30 with Graves' hyperthyroidism. This chain uses TRBV19 with TRBJ1-2; no clear D. Sequences were obtained from blood. CDR3 amino acids: CASSALPRSNYGYTF. In nucleotides, the CDR3 is TGTGCCAGTAGTGCCCTGCCGCGCTCCAACTATGGCTACACCTTC.